Listed below are T cell receptor beta chains from one sample, sequenced in a study of shared clonotypes between healthy human individuals. Using immunoSEQ multiplex PCR, the repertoire was profiled, and TCRdb retains in-frame clones only, with some absent. The sample shows over 95,000 clones, more than 65% of them seen only once. The sample comprised memory CD8+ T cells sorted from blood. The receptors derive from a woman between 25 and 40 years old in good health. The CDR3 runs from the conserved cysteine through the conserved F or W. D genes are given only for firm matches. Clone size is shown for a subset of rows, as once, few, many or a class of expanded clone.

cdr3_nt cdr3_aa d_call j_call clone_size v_call
TGTGCCAGCAGCACAGGACAGGGGAATGGACAGCCCCAGCATTTT CASSTGQGNGQPQHF TRBD1 TRBJ1-5 NA TRBV5-8
TGTGCCAGCAGTGAAACCGGGACTAGCGGGGACAATGAGCAGTTCTTC CASSETGTSGDNEQFF TRBD2 TRBJ2-1 few TRBV6-4
TGCACCAGCAGCCAAACCGGGACTAGCCGGAATGAGCAGTTCTTC CTSSQTGTSRNEQFF NA TRBJ2-1 NA TRBV1
TGCGCCAGCAGCCAAGATTTTGAAAGTTCACCCCTCCACTTT CASSQDFESSPLHF NA TRBJ1-6 NA TRBV4-1
TGTGCCATCAGTGAGGTCACAACCTTCACAGATACGCAGTATTTT CAISEVTTFTDTQYF NA TRBJ2-3 NA TRBV10-3
TGCAGCGGGGGGGCCGAGGGCAACACTGAAGCTTTCTTT CSGGAEGNTEAFF NA TRBJ1-1 NA TRBV29-1
TGTGCCACCAGCAAGGGACTAGCGGGAGTGGCGGGGGAGCTGTTTTTT CATSKGLAGVAGELFF TRBD2 TRBJ2-2 NA TRBV15
TGTGCCAGCAGTTTCCCGTGGCTGGGCAATCAGCCCCAGCATTTT CASSFPWLGNQPQHF NA TRBJ1-5 NA TRBV28
TGTGCCAGCAGCTTAGAGGGGGCAGGGGAATATGGCTACACCTTC CASSLEGAGEYGYTF TRBD1 TRBJ1-2 NA TRBV13
TGTGCCAGCAGCGTAGACGGAACGGTCGAGCAGTACTTC CASSVDGTVEQYF NA TRBJ2-7 NA TRBV9
TGTGCCAGCAGCCCCCCGCTCCGTTTAGAGGCCACCGGGGAGCTGTTTTTT CASSPPLRLEATGELFF NA TRBJ2-2 NA TRBV4-2
TGTGCCAGCATCACTCAAGCGGGAGAAGTCCCCTACGAGCAGTACTTC CASITQAGEVPYEQYF TRBD2 TRBJ2-7 NA TRBV11-2
TGTGCCAGCAGCCGACGGACAGGGTCGGCCTACGAGCAGTACTTC CASSRRTGSAYEQYF TRBD1 TRBJ2-7 NA TRBV7-8
TGTGCCAGCAGCCCCAGGGACTGGACCTACGAGCAGTACTTC CASSPRDWTYEQYF NA TRBJ2-7 few TRBV7-9
TGTGCCAGCAGTTTATCGGCCCGGGGACTAGCGGTCAATGAGCAGTTCTTC CASSLSARGLAVNEQFF TRBD2 TRBJ2-1 NA TRBV27
TGTGCCAGCAGCGCAACCGGGACGGCTACCTACGAGCAGTACTTC CASSATGTATYEQYF NA TRBJ2-7 NA TRBV14
TGTGCCAGCAGTTTGTCCGACAGCGGGACTAGCGGGGGAAATGAGCAGTTCTTC CASSLSDSGTSGGNEQFF TRBD2 TRBJ2-1 NA TRBV6-4
TGTGCCAGCAGCAACCGGGGCCCGGGAGAGCAGTACTTC CASSNRGPGEQYF NA TRBJ2-7 NA TRBV21-1
TGTGCCAGCAGCTCCCTAGCGCCTCCGTCCTACAATGAGCAGTTCTTC CASSSLAPPSYNEQFF NA TRBJ2-1 NA TRBV13
TGTGCCAGCAGTTCAAGGGGAGGGTTAAACAATGAGCAGTTCTTC CASSSRGGLNNEQFF TRBD2 TRBJ2-1 NA TRBV28
TGTGCCAGCAGGCTAGGTGGCAATGAGCAGTTCTTC CASRLGGNEQFF NA TRBJ2-1 NA TRBV27
TGTGCCAGCAGTCCCAGACCCCCGGGGGCATCCTACGAGCAGTACTTC CASSPRPPGASYEQYF NA TRBJ2-7 NA TRBV27
TGTGCCAGCAGTGGACAGGGGGCCAACTCCTACGAGCAGTACTTC CASSGQGANSYEQYF TRBD1 TRBJ2-7 few TRBV28
TGTGCCAGCAGCTCGCCACCCTCCGGGACTAGCGGGATCTTGGATACGCAGTATTTT CASSSPPSGTSGILDTQYF TRBD2 TRBJ2-3 NA TRBV7-9
TGTGCCAGCAGCCGGTCGGGTCTAGCGGGAGGGCCAAAGAACACCGGGGAGCTGTTTTTT CASSRSGLAGGPKNTGELFF TRBD2 TRBJ2-2 NA TRBV5-5
TGCAGCGTTCCTACATCCAGCCTAGATGACGGGACTAACACTGAAGCTTTCTTT CSVPTSSLDDGTNTEAFF NA TRBJ1-1 NA TRBV29-1
TGTGCCAGCAGCACCCGGGACAGGGGGCTTGGAGGGGAGCTGTTTTTT CASSTRDRGLGGELFF TRBD1 TRBJ2-2 NA TRBV11-3
TGTGCCAGTAGTATAACAGGGTGGAATGAGCAGTTCTTC CASSITGWNEQFF NA TRBJ2-1 NA TRBV19
TGTGCCAGCAGTGAAAGCTTGGGGAGCCGTGAAGCTTTCTTT CASSESLGSREAFF NA TRBJ1-1 few TRBV2
TGTGCCAGCAGCTTTAATGTCGGGAAATTAGCCAAAAACATTCAGTACTTC CASSFNVGKLAKNIQYF NA TRBJ2-4 once TRBV11-2
TGTGCCAGCAGCCAAGAAAGGGATCCCGGCAATCAGCCCCAGCATTTT CASSQERDPGNQPQHF NA TRBJ1-5 NA TRBV5-4
TGTGCCAGCAGCTTTCCCGGGGCGGTGAACACTGAAGCTTTCTTT CASSFPGAVNTEAFF NA TRBJ1-1 once TRBV11-2
TGTGCCACCGGGGGGAGGGAAGGTACTGAAGCTTTCTTT CATGGREGTEAFF NA TRBJ1-1 once TRBV10-3
TGTGCCAGCAGCCCGACGGTTTGGAATGTTGCTTCTGGGGCCAACGTCCTGACTTTC CASSPTVWNVASGANVLTF NA TRBJ2-6 NA TRBV7-9
TGTGCCAGCCGGTGGCCCTCTTTGGGGCAGTACTTC CASRWPSLGQYF NA TRBJ2-7 NA TRBV5-8
TGCGCCAGCAGCCGGGGGACACCGGCTAGGGCTGAAGCTTTCTTT CASSRGTPARAEAFF NA TRBJ1-1 NA TRBV4-1
TGTGCCAGTAGTGGGGGATCATGGCAGCAAGAGACCCAGTACTTC CASSGGSWQQETQYF NA TRBJ2-5 NA TRBV19
TGTGCCAGCTCGGATACGCGACAGGTACCCCAAGGAGCTTTCTTT CASSDTRQVPQGAFF NA TRBJ1-1 once TRBV19
TGTGCCAGCAGTTTCCTCGGGTTCTCTGGGGCCAACGTCCTGACTTTC CASSFLGFSGANVLTF NA TRBJ2-6 NA TRBV28
TGTGCCAGCAGCCACCGACTAGCGGGAGAGACCACCGGGGAGCTGTTTTTT CASSHRLAGETTGELFF TRBD2 TRBJ2-2 NA TRBV11-2
TGCGCCAGCAGCCAATTGTGGGGGGAAGAGCAGTTCTTC CASSQLWGEEQFF NA TRBJ2-1 NA TRBV4-1
TGTGCCAGCAGTGAATCCGCACAGGGTACCTACGAGCAGTACTTC CASSESAQGTYEQYF NA TRBJ2-7 NA TRBV25-1
TGTGCCAGCAGTGTCTCGGCGGAAACCGGGGAGCTGTTTTTT CASSVSAETGELFF NA TRBJ2-2 many TRBV6-4
TGTGCCAGCAGTGCGCAAAACACCGGGGAGCTGTTTTTT CASSAQNTGELFF NA TRBJ2-2 NA TRBV6-4
TGTGCCAGCAGCAACATAGCGGGAGCAGATACGCAGTATTTT CASSNIAGADTQYF TRBD2 TRBJ2-3 NA TRBV6-4
TGTGCCAGCACTCCACAGGGGGCGTCAGGCGAGCAGTACTTC CASTPQGASGEQYF TRBD1 TRBJ2-7 NA TRBV7-8
TGTGCCAGCAGCTCCCAGCGGCCTGCGGCCTACGAGCAGTACTTC CASSSQRPAAYEQYF NA TRBJ2-7 NA TRBV11-2
TGTGCCAGCAGCCAAGACACTAATCCGGGACAGGGTGGAGAGACCCAGTACTTC CASSQDTNPGQGGETQYF TRBD1 TRBJ2-5 NA TRBV14
TGTGCCACCAGCAGAGATCAGGCTAGCGGGTTAACCTACGAGCAGTACTTC CATSRDQASGLTYEQYF TRBD2 TRBJ2-7 NA TRBV15
TGTGCCAGCAGCTTACTAGCGGGTACTCAAGAGACCCAGTACTTC CASSLLAGTQETQYF TRBD2 TRBJ2-5 NA TRBV7-3
TGCGCCAGCAGTGTATCAGGGGGCGCAGGCGCTTTCTTT CASSVSGGAGAFF TRBD1 TRBJ1-1 few TRBV10-2
TGTGCCAGCAGTGAAGGTTTGGGCAACACGATTAACTATGGCTACACCTTC CASSEGLGNTINYGYTF NA TRBJ1-2 NA TRBV2
TGTGCCACCAGCAGAGAACCAGACTCTGGGGCCAACGTCCTGACTTTC CATSREPDSGANVLTF NA TRBJ2-6 NA TRBV15
TGTGCCAGCAGTGCAGACTATAGCAATCAGCCCCAGCATTTT CASSADYSNQPQHF NA TRBJ1-5 NA TRBV2
TGCGCCAGCAGCTTGTGGCCGGTTGAAGATCGCGAGCAGTACTTC CASSLWPVEDREQYF NA TRBJ2-7 NA TRBV5-1
TGTGCCAGCAGCCCCAACATACGCAACACCGGGGAGCTGTTTTTT CASSPNIRNTGELFF NA TRBJ2-2 NA TRBV7-9